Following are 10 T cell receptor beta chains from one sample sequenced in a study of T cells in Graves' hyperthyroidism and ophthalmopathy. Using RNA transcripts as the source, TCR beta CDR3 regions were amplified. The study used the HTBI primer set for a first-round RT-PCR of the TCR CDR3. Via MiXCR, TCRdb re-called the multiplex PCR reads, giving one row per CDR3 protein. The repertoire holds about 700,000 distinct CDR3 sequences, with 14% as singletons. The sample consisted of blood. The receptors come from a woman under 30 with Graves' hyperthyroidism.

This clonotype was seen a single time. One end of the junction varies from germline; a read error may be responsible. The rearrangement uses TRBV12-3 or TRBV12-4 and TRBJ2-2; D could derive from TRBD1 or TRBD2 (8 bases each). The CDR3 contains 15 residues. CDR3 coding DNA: TGTGCCTGCAGTAGCGGGACAGGAGACATCGGGGAGCTGTTTTTT. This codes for CACSSGTGDIGELFF.

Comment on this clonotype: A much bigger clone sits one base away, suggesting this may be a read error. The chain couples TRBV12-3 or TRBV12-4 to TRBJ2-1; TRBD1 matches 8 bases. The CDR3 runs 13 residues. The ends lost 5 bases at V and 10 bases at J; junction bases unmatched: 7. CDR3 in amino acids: CASSRDRRGEQFF. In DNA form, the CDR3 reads TGTGCCAGCAGTCGGGACAGGAGAGGGGAGCAGTTCTTC.

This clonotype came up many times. The CDR3 sequence is CASSETAYNEQFF. The CDR3 bases are TGTGCCAGCAGTGAGACAGCCTACAATGAGCAGTTCTTC. The J gene is TRBJ2-1, the V gene TRBV2; D may be TRBD1 (5 bases). This CDR3 has 13 residues. CDR1 and CDR2 from the germline V gene are SNHLY and FYNNEI. The V gene lost 3 bases and the J gene lost 2 bases, with 5 bases spanning the gap.

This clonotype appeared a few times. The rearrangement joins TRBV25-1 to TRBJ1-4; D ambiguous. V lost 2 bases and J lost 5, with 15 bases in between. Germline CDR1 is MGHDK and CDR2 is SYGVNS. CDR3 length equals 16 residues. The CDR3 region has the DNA TGTGCCAGCAGTGAAGGGATTAGTTGGGGAAATGAAAAACTGTTTTTT. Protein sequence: CASSEGISWGNEKLFF.

This chain's CDR3 is CASNEGPFSYEQYF. The DNA for the CDR3 is TGTGCCAGCAATGAGGGGCCCTTCTCCTACGAGCAGTACTTC. This sequence joins TRBV6-1 and TRBJ2-7; the D call may be TRBD1 or TRBD2 (5 bases each). Germline assignment: CDR1 MNHNS and CDR2 SASEGT. The length of the CDR3 is 14 residues. Deletions cut 7 bases from V and 0 bases from J, with 13 bases between.

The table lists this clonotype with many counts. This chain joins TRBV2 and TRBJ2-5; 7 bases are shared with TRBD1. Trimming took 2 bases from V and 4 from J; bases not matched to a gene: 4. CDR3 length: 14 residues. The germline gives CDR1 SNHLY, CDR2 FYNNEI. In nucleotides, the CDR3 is TGTGCCAGCAGTGAACCGGCAGGGGGAGAGACCCAGTACTTC. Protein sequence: CASSEPAGGETQYF.

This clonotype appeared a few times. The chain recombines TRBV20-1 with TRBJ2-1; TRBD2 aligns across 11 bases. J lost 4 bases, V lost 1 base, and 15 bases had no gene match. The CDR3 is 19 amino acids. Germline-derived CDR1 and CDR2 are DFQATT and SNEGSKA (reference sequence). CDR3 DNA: TGCAGTGCTAGAGTTACCGGGACTAGCGGCCGGGGGGGTTACAATGAGCAGTTCTTC. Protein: CSARVTGTSGRGGYNEQFF.

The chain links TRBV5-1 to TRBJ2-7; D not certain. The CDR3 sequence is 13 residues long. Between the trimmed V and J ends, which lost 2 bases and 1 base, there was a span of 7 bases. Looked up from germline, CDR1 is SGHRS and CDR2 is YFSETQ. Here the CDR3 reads CASSFAPSYEQYF. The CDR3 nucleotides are TGCGCCAGCAGCTTTGCCCCTTCCTACGAGCAGTACTTC. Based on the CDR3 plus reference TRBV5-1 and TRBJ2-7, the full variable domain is KAGVTQTPRYLIKTRGQQVTLSCSPISGHRSVSWYQQTPGQGLQFLFEYFSETQRNKGNFPGRFSGRQFSNSRSEMNVSTLELGDSALYLCASSFAPSYEQYFGPGTRLTVT.

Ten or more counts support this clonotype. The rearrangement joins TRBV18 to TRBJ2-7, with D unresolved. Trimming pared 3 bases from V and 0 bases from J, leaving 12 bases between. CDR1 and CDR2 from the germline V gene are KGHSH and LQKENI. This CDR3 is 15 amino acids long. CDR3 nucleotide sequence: TGTGCCAGCTCACCCGGAAGTTCGAGCTCCTACGAGCAGTACTTC. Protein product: CASSPGSSSSYEQYF. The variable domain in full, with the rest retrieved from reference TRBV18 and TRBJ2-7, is NAGVMQNPRHLVRRRGQEARLRCSPMKGHSHVYWYRQLPEEGLKFMVYLQKENIIDESGMPKERFSAEFPKEGPSILRIQQVVRGDSAAYFCASSPGSSSSYEQYFGPGTRLTVT.

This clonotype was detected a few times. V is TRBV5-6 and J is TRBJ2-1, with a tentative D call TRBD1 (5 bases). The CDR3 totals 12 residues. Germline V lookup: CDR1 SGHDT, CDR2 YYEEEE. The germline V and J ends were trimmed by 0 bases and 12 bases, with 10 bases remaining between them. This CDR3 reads CASSLVAGWQFF. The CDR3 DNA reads TGTGCCAGCAGCTTGGTGGCAGGGTGGCAGTTCTTC.